The 25 T cell receptor beta chains in this list originate from one sample, sequenced in a study of tumor and adjacent non-tumor tissue in lung cancer. The library came from three nested PCR rounds adapted from ARM-PCR protocols. TCRdb re-derived calls from the multiplex PCR reads in MiXCR, one entry per CDR3 protein. The data show tens of thousands of distinct CDR3 sequences, more than 60% seen once. The template was RNA from unsorted bulk tissue. Sequencing used lung tumor tissue. Every receptor here comes from a woman aged 45-60 years with non-small cell lung cancer.

To note about this clonotype: A much more abundant neighbour one base away suggests this may be a read error. The conserved phenylalanine or tryptophan normally closing the CDR3 is absent here, so this likely arose from a read error. This chain links TRBV5-1 with TRBJ1-5; D may be TRBD1 (6 bases). Per germline, CDR1 SGHRS and CDR2 YFSETQ. This CDR3 contains 15 residues. The V gene lost 3 bases and the J gene lost 1 base, with 11 bases spanning the gap. CDR3 loop: CASSYRDPSNQPQHL. The DNA of the CDR3 is TGCGCCAGCAGCTACAGGGACCCGAGCAATCAGCCCCAGCATTTG.

Points on this clonotype: Mismatch with germline at one junction end may stem from a read error. CDR3 in DNA: TGTGCCAGCAGTTCAACTCCGGAACAGGGAGCAGATACACAGTATTTT. Residues: CASSSTPEQGADTQYF. This chain uses TRBV6-1 with TRBJ2-3; a weak D match, TRBD1 (6 bases). CDR1 and CDR2 from the germline V gene are MNHNS and SASEGT. This CDR3 region has 16 residues.

A note on this clonotype: One junction end disagrees with the germline gene, perhaps due to a read error. The chain couples TRBV11-3 to TRBJ1-4; D gene ambiguous. Germline CDR1 SGHNT, CDR2 YENEEA. The CDR3 is made up of 14 amino acids. Here the CDR3 DNA reads TGTGTCAGCAACTTAGACGGAGCTAATGAAAAACTGTTTTTT. Translated, it gives CVSNLDGANEKLFF. The full variable domain, completed using reference TRBV11-3 and TRBJ1-4, is EAGVVQSPRYKIIEKKQPVAFWCNPISGHNTLYWYLQNLGQGPELLIRYENEEAVDDSQLPKDRFSAERLKGVDSTLKIQPAELGDSAVYLCVSNLDGANEKLFFGSGTQLSVL.

Turning to this clonotype: At one end the junction does not follow the germline gene, possibly because of a read error. The chain couples TRBV10-3 to TRBJ1-5; D not certain. The CDR3 length is 12 residues. Germline assignment: CDR1 ENHRY and CDR2 SYGVKD. The CDR3 sequence is CAISEMSQPQRF. The CDR3, as DNA: TGTGCCATCAGTGAGATGAGTCAGCCCCAGCGTTTT.

Notes on this clonotype: A read error may produce the germline difference seen at one junction end. This chain connects TRBV12-3 or TRBV12-4 to TRBJ1-1; D perhaps matches TRBD1 (5 bases). The CDR3 spans 13 residues. The CDR3 loop reads CASTVQGDSEASF. For the CDR3, the DNA is TGTGCCAGCACAGTCCAGGGTGATTCTGAGGCTTCCTTT.

This clonotype was observed a few times. One junction end disagrees with the germline gene, perhaps due to a read error. The chain uses TRBV5-4 and TRBJ2-1, with 11 bases that match TRBD2. The CDR3 covers 16 residues. Germline-derived CDR1 and CDR2 are SGHNT and YYREEE (reference sequence). The CDR3 nucleotides are TGTGCCAGCAGTAAGGGGACTAGCGGCTCCTACAATGGGCAGTTCTTC. Translating gives CASSKGTSGSYNGQFF.

As regards this clonotype: A read error is likely, as this CDR3 ends without the conserved phenylalanine or tryptophan. This sequence joins TRBV5-4 and TRBJ2-2, with D possibly TRBD2 on 5 matching bases. The CDR3 has 12 amino acids. The germline V gene has CDR1 SGHNT and CDR2 YYREEE (reference sequence). The CDR3 is CVSSGNTGELFS. The CDR3 region has the DNA TGTGTCAGCAGCGGGAACACCGGGGAGCTGTTTTCT.

This clonotype appeared a few times. At one of its ends the junction is not consistent with the germline gene, which may arise from a read error. This chain connects TRBV11-1 to TRBJ2-1, with 7 nucleotides matching TRBD1. There are 14 residues in the CDR3. From germline, CDR1 is SGHAT and CDR2 FQDESV (reference sequence). The CDR3 region is CDSCHRGRINEQFF. CDR3 coding DNA: TGTGACAGCTGCCACAGGGGTCGAATCAATGAGCAGTTCTTC.

The J gene is TRBJ1-1, the V gene TRBV29-1, with D uncertain. Looked up from germline, CDR1 is SQVTM and CDR2 is ANQGSEA. The CDR3 loop spans 11 amino acids. V was pared by 6 bases and J by 4 bases, with 9 bases between. CDR3 residues: CSVVLSTEAFF. The CDR3 DNA reads TGCAGCGTCGTACTTAGCACTGAAGCTTTCTTT.

V usage is TRBV6-1 and J usage is TRBJ1-6; maybe TRBD1 (5 bases). Looked up from germline, CDR1 is MNHNS and CDR2 is SASEGT. This CDR3 is 15 amino acids long. CDR3 residues: CTNSEGVVGDSPLHF. DNA of the CDR3: TGTACCAACAGTGAAGGGGTCGTCGGGGATTCACCCCTCCACTTT.

On this clonotype: At one end the junction does not follow the germline gene, possibly because of a read error. The chain couples TRBV12-3 or TRBV12-4 to TRBJ2-7, with 7 bases fitting TRBD1. This CDR3 is 12 amino acids long. The DNA for the CDR3 is TGTGCCAACAGGGGACGGGCCTACGAGCGGTACTTC. Residues: CANRGRAYERYF.

This clonotype is classed as medium-sized. The chain combines TRBV10-2 with TRBJ2-6; D gene unclear. CDR3 size: 15 residues. Germline values: CDR1 WSHSY, CDR2 SAAADI. With 3 bases removed from V and 4 bases from J, the gap between germline ends came to 10 bases. CDR3 sequence: CASSDIAAGANVLTF. DNA of the CDR3: TGCGCCAGCAGTGACATTGCTGCGGGGGCCAACGTCCTGACTTTC.

This clonotype is medium-sized (0.01 to 0.1%) within its sample. The genes are TRBV4-1 and TRBJ2-5; maybe TRBD1 (5 bases). The CDR3 loop spans 15 amino acids. V was shortened by 1 base and J by 2 bases, with 11 bases between the two germline ends. The germline V gene has CDR1 MGHRA and CDR2 YSYEKL. CDR3 coding DNA: TGCGCCAGCAGCCAAGTGCAGGGCCCACAAGAGACCCAGTACTTC. Its translation: CASSQVQGPQETQYF.

In the case of this clonotype: One end of the junction fails to match germline, which may point to a read error. V usage is TRBV24-1 and J usage is TRBJ2-2, with D tentatively TRBD1 (6 bases). The CDR3 has 13 residues. Germline lookup yields CDR1 KGHDR and CDR2 SFDVKD. CDR3 bases: TGTGCCACCGGGGGCGAGAACACCGGGGAGTTGTTTTTT. This sequence encodes CATGGENTGELFF.

About this clonotype itself: The junction departs from germline at one end; a sequencing error may be responsible. The gene calls are TRBV6-1 and TRBJ2-6; tentatively, D is TRBD1 (6 bases). CDR1 and CDR2 from the germline V gene are MNHNS and SASEGT. The CDR3 runs to 15 residues. The CDR3 is CAGRVTGNGANLLTF. CDR3 nucleotide sequence: TGTGCCGGTAGAGTTACAGGGAATGGGGCCAACCTCCTGACTTTC.

This chain links TRBV4-1 with TRBJ2-3; a possible D gene is TRBD2 (6 bases). Per the germline V gene, CDR1 is MGHRA and CDR2 is YSYEKL. The CDR3 consists of 14 residues. CDR3 coding DNA: TGCACCGGCAGCCTCGGCCTAGCGCCAGATACGCAGTATTTT. Translating it yields CTGSLGLAPDTQYF.

This clonotype was counted between two and nine times. At one of its ends the junction is not consistent with the germline gene, which may arise from a read error. J is TRBJ2-2 and V is TRBV5-1; 10 bases match TRBD2. The length of the CDR3 is 16 residues. Germline CDR1 is SGHRS and CDR2 is YFSETQ. CDR3 protein: CASSLILAGATGELFF. The CDR3 DNA is TGTGCCAGCAGCTTGATTCTAGCGGGAGCGACCGGGGAGCTGTTTTTT.

Details on this clonotype: With a much larger clone just one base away, this may be a read error. This chain joins TRBV7-9 and TRBJ1-4; D gene ambiguous. Per the germline V gene, CDR1 is SEHNR and CDR2 is FQNEAQ (reference sequence). V was pared by 7 bases and J by 6 bases, with 15 bases between. The CDR3 sequence is 14 residues long. The CDR3 here is CASTWTEKHEKLFF. The CDR3 DNA reads TGTGCCAGCACCTGGACGGAGAAACATGAAAAACTGTTTTTT.

As regards this clonotype: The junction shows a germline mismatch at one end, possibly a read error. The rearrangement uses TRBV6-1 and TRBJ1-4; unclear D gene. The CDR3 covers 14 residues. The germline V gene encodes CDR1 MNHNS and CDR2 SASEGT. The CDR3 protein is CPSSVAGLNEKLFF. CDR3 bases: TGTCCCAGCAGTGTTGCAGGTCTTAATGAAAAACTGTTTTTT.

Concerning this clonotype: A read error may account for a junction end that differs from germline. The rearrangement links TRBV10-3 to TRBJ2-3; 7 bases are a match to TRBD1. CDR1 is ENHRY and CDR2 is SYGVKD in the germline V gene. The CDR3 runs 13 residues. The CDR3, as DNA: TGTGCCGTCACTACAGGGGAGACAGAAACGCAGTATTTT. Its translation is CAVTTGETETQYF.

A remark on this clonotype: The junction differs from germline at one of its ends, possibly a read error. V usage is TRBV11-2 and J usage is TRBJ2-1, with a weak D call TRBD2 (5 bases). CDR1 and CDR2 (germline): SGHAT, FQNNGV. The CDR3 covers 13 residues. The CDR3 sequence: CTSSLGLSGEQLF. The CDR3 DNA reads as TGTACCAGCAGCTTAGGGCTGAGCGGTGAGCAGTTATTC.

Only a few counts were recorded for this clonotype. The chain carries TRBV24-1 and TRBJ2-5; D gene unclear. Trimming cost V 10 bases and J 2 bases, with 7 bases left between them. CDR3 length equals 11 residues. Germline lookup yields CDR1 KGHDR and CDR2 SFDVKD. DNA for the CDR3: TGTGCCACGGGTTGGCAAGAGACCCAGTACTTC. Its translation: CATGWQETQYF.

This clonotype was observed a handful of times. Its ends do not fully match the called genes, so a read error is possible. J is TRBJ2-7 and V is TRBV14; D ambiguous. The CDR3 covers 13 residues. Germline CDR1 is SGHDN and CDR2 is FVKESK. The CDR3 loop is CASSLYSSYKQYF. CDR3 DNA sequence: TGTGCCAGCAGCCTGTATAGCTCCTACAAGCAGTACTTC.

In this sample, this clonotype turned up a few times. A read error may account for a junction end that differs from germline. This chain connects TRBV10-2 to TRBJ2-7; D is possibly TRBD1 or TRBD2 (5 bases each). The V gene's germline CDR1 is WSHSY and CDR2 SAAADI. This CDR3 is 11 amino acids long. Written as DNA, the CDR3 is TGCACCAGCAGTGGGGGTAATGAGCAGTACTTC. This gives the protein CTSSGGNEQYF.

V is TRBV10-2 and J is TRBJ2-7; 8 bases agree with TRBD1. Trimming took 2 bases from V and 8 from J; bases not matched to a gene: 14. This CDR3 has 16 residues. CDR1 and CDR2 (germline): WSHSY, SAAADI. The CDR3 sequence: CASSEGVTGVDTKQYF. The DNA of the CDR3 is TGCGCCAGCAGTGAGGGGGTGACAGGGGTTGATACGAAGCAGTACTTC.